This T cell receptor (beta chain) derives from a study of CD8 T cells in Susac syndrome. Study as a whole: Fewer than ten of the sequenced Susac syndrome patients were in remission, and roughly 6 had active disease.

All included Susac syndrome patients satisfied recently defined diagnostic criteria for definite or probable disease. FACS enriched CD8+ TEMRA cells, while bulk CD8+ and CD4+ were negatively isolated. Of note for this clonotype: As yet, its antigen is unknown.

An amount of RNA that ranged from roughly 0.5 to 1 ug was reverse transcribed with random hexamers. Each CDR3 protein is one row after TCRdb ran MiXCR on the immunoSEQ multiplex PCR reads. The sample lists around 150,000 distinct CDR3 sequences, over 90% occurring once. V shed 6 bases, J shed 5 bases, and the junction held 9 bases outside the gene matches. The CDR3 loop spans 13 amino acids. Germline V gene data show CDR1 as DFQATT and CDR2 as SNEGSKA (reference sequence). Study results and caveats: CD4+ repertoires of Susac syndrome patients lacked detectable clonal expansion.

The TCR was taken from a human donor with Susac syndrome. The sample taken for sequencing was CD4+ T cells from PBMCs. J is TRBJ2-5 and V is TRBV20-1, with 7 bases aligning to TRBD2. The CDR3, as DNA: TGCAGTGCGCCAGGGAGGGCGGGGGAGACCCAGTACTTC. This gives the protein CSAPGRAGETQYF.